Listed below are T cell receptor beta chains from one sample, sequenced in a study of cytomegalovirus exposure and HLA in healthy donors. Using immunoSEQ multiplex PCR, the repertoire was profiled, and TCRdb retains in-frame clones only, with some absent. The data show about 230,000 clones, 70% to 85% seen once. Source material: PBMCs. The receptors were gathered from a woman in her sixties in good health and CMV-seropositive. CDR3s include the opening cysteine and the closing phenylalanine or tryptophan. Each record gives: J gene, V gene, clone size, D gene, CDR3 protein, CDR3 DNA. A D gene is named only where the DNA matches it firmly. The size of a clone is reported for some rows only, either as once, few or many, or as a class for expanded clones.

TRBJ2-3 TRBV5-1 NA TRBD2 CASSSVAGGQGTQYF TGCGCCAGCAGCTCCGTAGCGGGGGGGCAGGGTACGCAGTATTTT
TRBJ1-2 TRBV2 NA NA CASSLRGYGYTF TGTGCCAGCAGTTTACGGGGCTATGGCTACACCTTC
TRBJ2-1 TRBV9 NA TRBD1 CASSRQGVNNEQFF TGTGCCAGCAGTAGACAGGGAGTGAACAATGAGCAGTTCTTC
TRBJ1-1 TRBV6-4 NA NA CASSYQGEDTEAFF TGTGCCAGCAGTTACCAGGGCGAAGACACTGAAGCTTTCTTT
TRBJ1-1 TRBV7-9 NA TRBD1 CASSRRQGQSEAFF TGTGCCAGCAGTCGCAGACAGGGGCAATCTGAAGCTTTCTTT
TRBJ1-2 TRBV5-1 NA TRBD1 CASSHGTANYGYTF TGCGCCAGCAGCCACGGGACAGCTAACTATGGCTACACCTTC
TRBJ2-7 TRBV30 NA NA CAWSVLASYEQYF TGTGCCTGGAGTGTTCTGGCATCCTACGAGCAGTACTTC
TRBJ2-3 TRBV5-1 NA TRBD2 CASSSRTSPPDTQYF TGCGCCAGCAGCTCCCGGACTAGTCCCCCAGATACGCAGTATTTT
TRBJ2-1 TRBV7-9 NA NA CASSLDTEQFF TGTGCCAGCAGCTTGGACACCGAACAGTTCTTC
TRBJ2-2 TRBV29-1 once NA CSVEVGQGRTGELFF TGCAGCGTTGAAGTGGGGCAGGGTAGGACCGGGGAGCTGTTTTTT
TRBJ1-2 TRBV7-3 NA NA CASSLRGIGYTF TGTGCCAGCAGCTTACGAGGTATTGGCTACACCTTC
TRBJ1-2 TRBV19 NA TRBD1 CASSPGQNYGYTF TGTGCCAGTAGTCCGGGACAGAACTATGGCTACACCTTC
TRBJ2-2 TRBV7-2 few TRBD1 CASSVQGADNTGELFF TGTGCCAGCAGCGTGCAGGGGGCGGATAACACCGGGGAGCTGTTTTTT
TRBJ2-7 TRBV28 NA NA CASSPPTLRSEQYF TGTGCCAGCAGTCCCCCGACCCTGCGGAGCGAGCAGTACTTC
TRBJ1-3 TRBV27 NA NA CASSPAGHSGNTIYF TGTGCCAGCAGTCCCGCGGGTCACTCTGGAAACACCATATATTTT
TRBJ2-2 TRBV19 NA TRBD1 CASSIRPTGRHTGELFF TGTGCCAGTAGTATCCGCCCGACAGGGCGACACACCGGGGAGCTGTTTTTT
TRBJ2-5 TRBV5-8 once TRBD2 CASSRWLAGGGETQYF TGTGCCAGCAGCAGATGGCTAGCGGGGGGAGGAGAGACCCAGTACTTC
TRBJ1-1 TRBV7-2 NA NA CASSLMSTTEAFF TGTGCCAGCAGCTTAATGAGTACCACTGAAGCTTTCTTT
TRBJ1-2 TRBV7-6 few TRBD1 CASSLGDQGADGYTF TGTGCCAGCAGCTTAGGTGATCAGGGGGCCGATGGCTACACCTTC
TRBJ2-7 TRBV7-8 NA NA CASSLGRGTPYEQYF TGTGCCAGCAGCTTAGGAAGGGGGACCCCCTACGAGCAGTACTTC
TRBJ2-3 TRBV20-1 NA NA CSAPLGQTQYF TGCAGTGCCCCCCTCGGACAGACGCAGTATTTT
TRBJ1-1 TRBV6-4 once NA CASSVGGATEAFF TGTGCCAGCAGTGTTGGGGGCGCGACTGAAGCTTTCTTT
TRBJ1-5 TRBV28 NA TRBD1 CASSLGQGRQPQHF TGTGCCAGCAGTTTGGGACAGGGAAGACAGCCCCAGCATTTT
TRBJ1-4 TRBV7-9 NA TRBD1 CASSSGQGDEKLFF TGTGCCAGCAGCTCAGGACAGGGGGATGAAAAACTGTTTTTT
TRBJ2-5 TRBV5-1 few NA CASSLIGPETQYF TGCGCCAGCAGCTTGATTGGCCCGGAGACCCAGTACTTC
TRBJ1-3 TRBV28 NA NA CASSFQAGNTIYF TGTGCCAGCAGTTTCCAGGCCGGAAACACCATATATTTT
TRBJ2-5 TRBV7-2 NA TRBD1 CASRDARGPETQYF TGTGCCAGCAGGGATGCCAGGGGGCCTGAGACCCAGTACTTC
TRBJ1-2 TRBV4-1 NA TRBD1 CASSPGQGKARTRGNGYTF TGCGCCAGCAGCCCCGGACAGGGGAAGGCCAGGACTCGGGGGAATGGCTACACCTTC
TRBJ1-2 TRBV6-5 few NA CASSDTGLYGYTF TGTGCCAGCAGTGACACAGGCCTTTATGGCTACACCTTC
TRBJ1-1 TRBV12-5 few NA CASVEAMNTEAFF TGTGCTAGTGTTGAGGCGATGAACACTGAAGCTTTCTTT
TRBJ2-2 TRBV5-1 NA TRBD2 CASMGVAGVSGELFF TGCGCCAGCATGGGCGTAGCGGGAGTTAGCGGGGAGCTGTTTTTT
TRBJ2-7 TRBV27 few TRBD2 CASSSPGTSGTLEQYF TGTGCCAGCAGCTCCCCTGGGACTAGCGGGACCCTCGAGCAGTACTTC
TRBJ2-5 TRBV28 few NA CASSLQVSTAYQQYF TGTGCCAGCAGTTTGCAGGTGTCAACCGCCTACCAGCAGTACTTC
TRBJ2-1 TRBV19 NA NA CASSISNGSTYNEQFF TGTGCCAGTAGTATCTCTAACGGGTCTACCTACAATGAGCAGTTCTTC
TRBJ2-7 TRBV5-1 few NA CASSLGTVSYEQYF TGCGCCAGCAGCTTGGGGACAGTCTCCTACGAGCAGTACTTC
TRBJ2-7 TRBV10-1 once TRBD1 CASLPGQGPPSEQYF TGCGCCTCTCTCCCGGGACAGGGCCCCCCCTCCGAGCAGTACTTC
TRBJ1-1 TRBV11-2 NA TRBD1 CASSPRTGLTEAFF TGTGCCAGCAGCCCCAGGACAGGGCTCACTGAAGCTTTCTTT
TRBJ2-2 TRBV5-1 once TRBD2 CASSLGAGADTGELFF TGCGCCAGCAGCTTAGGGGCGGGAGCTGATACCGGGGAGCTGTTTTTT
TRBJ1-5 TRBV10-2 once NA CASSEISVNQPQHF TGCGCCAGCAGTGAAATATCCGTAAATCAGCCCCAGCATTTT
TRBJ2-2 TRBV7-6 few TRBD1 CASSPRQGIAGELFF TGTGCCAGCAGCCCCCGACAGGGGATTGCCGGGGAGCTGTTTTTT
TRBJ1-1 TRBV30 NA TRBD1 CAGIPGAGGNTEAFF TGTGCCGGGATTCCCGGGGCAGGGGGTAACACTGAAGCTTTCTTT
TRBJ1-2 TRBV29-1 NA TRBD1 CSASQGKLRGYTF TGCAGCGCCTCACAGGGGAAGTTAAGAGGCTACACCTTC
TRBJ1-2 TRBV6-1 NA NA CASTEGQGGYGYTF TGTGCCAGCACCGAAGGGCAGGGAGGGTATGGCTACACCTTC
TRBJ2-7 TRBV5-1 NA NA CASSPIGGGDLMEQYF TGCGCCAGCAGCCCGATAGGAGGGGGCGATCTGATGGAGCAGTACTTC
TRBJ2-1 TRBV7-2 few TRBD2 CASSSKRGPGDEQFF TGTGCCAGCAGCTCAAAGCGGGGGCCGGGGGATGAGCAGTTCTTC
TRBJ2-7 TRBV25-1 NA TRBD2 CASALAGAQYF TGTGCCAGCGCCTTAGCGGGAGCGCAGTACTTC
TRBJ1-2 TRBV5-1 NA NA CASSLVMGQDGYTF TGCGCCAGCAGCTTGGTGATGGGACAAGATGGCTACACCTTC
TRBJ1-1 TRBV7-3 once NA CASSLRGRDTEAFF TGTGCCAGCAGCTTAAGAGGGAGGGACACTGAAGCTTTCTTT
TRBJ2-7 TRBV4-3 NA TRBD2 CASSQDLGTSHLSEQYF TGCGCCAGCAGCCAAGATCTAGGGACTAGCCATCTTTCCGAGCAGTACTTC
TRBJ1-3 TRBV5-1 NA NA CASSLDGTGGNTIYF TGCGCCAGCAGCTTGGACGGAACAGGCGGAAACACCATATATTTT
TRBJ2-7 TRBV11-2 few TRBD1 CASSLFGTGEAEQYF TGTGCCAGCAGCCTTTTTGGGACAGGGGAGGCCGAGCAGTACTTC